A selection of T cell receptor beta chains follows, all from one sample in a study of regulatory T cells in long-lasting Graves disease. TCRdb analysed the multiplex PCR reads with MiXCR anew, one entry per CDR3 protein. The repertoire holds about 430,000 distinct CDR3 sequences, about 15% seen once, with approximately 7.6% in the top ten. The same sample was also used in a study of T cells in Graves' hyperthyroidism and ophthalmopathy.

This specimen was peripheral blood mononuclear cells (PBMCs), taken at new diagnosis, from a patient treated with antithyroid drugs. The receptors here all came from a woman between 35 and 50 years old with Graves disease. Both conserved end residues are part of each CDR3. D genes are given only for firm matches. A row's size may be missing; if present it is once, few, many or a size class.

TGTGCCAGTGCCGGGGATGGCGGAGAGTGGGGGGAGCTGTTTTTT | CASAGDGGEWGELFF | TRBJ2-2 | TRBV19 | many | -
TGTGCCAGTACTCTGGGGCAGACAGGGAGAGTACGTTATGGCTACACCTTC | CASTLGQTGRVRYGYTF | TRBJ1-2 | TRBV19 | many | TRBD1
TGCAGTGCTAGAGAAGACAGGGACTCGCGACTAAGTAATTCACCCCTCCACTTT | CSAREDRDSRLSNSPLHF | TRBJ1-6 | TRBV20-1 | many | TRBD1
TGCGCCAGCAGTGGCCAGAGCGGGGTATACGAGCAGTACTTC | CASSGQSGVYEQYF | TRBJ2-7 | TRBV10-1 | - | TRBD2
TGTGCCAGCAGTGTGACAGGTTACAATGAGCAGTTCTTC | CASSVTGYNEQFF | TRBJ2-1 | TRBV27 | many | -
TGTGCCACCCAAGAAAGCGGCACCTCCTCCTACGAGCAGTACTTC | CATQESGTSSYEQYF | TRBJ2-7 | TRBV6-2/TRBV6-3 | many | -
TGCGCCAGCAGCCAGACGAGGCCATGGCTAGTTGGTACGCACAATGAGCAGTTCTTC | CASSQTRPWLVGTHNEQFF | TRBJ2-1 | TRBV11-2 | few | -
TGTGCCAGTAGTCAAGGCGCGGGGGAGGCCGGGGAGCTGTTTTTT | CASSQGAGEAGELFF | TRBJ2-2 | TRBV19 | - | TRBD2
TGTGCCAGCAGTTCCCCGAAGGAGCAGTTCTTC | CASSSPKEQFF | TRBJ2-1 | TRBV27 | many | -
TGTGCCAGCAGTGGAGGGGGCGAGGGCTACACCTTC | CASSGGGEGYTF | TRBJ1-2 | TRBV2 | many | TRBD1
TGCAGTGCTAGCAAACAGGTCCACAATGAGCAGTTCTTC | CSASKQVHNEQFF | TRBJ2-1 | TRBV20-1 | many | -
TGTGCCAGCAGCTTAGGACAGGGAGGCACAGATACGCAGTATTTT | CASSLGQGGTDTQYF | TRBJ2-3 | TRBV12-3/TRBV12-4 | many | TRBD1
TGTGCCATCAGTGAGTCATCGGGAATGGACTATGGCTACACCTTC | CAISESSGMDYGYTF | TRBJ1-2 | TRBV10-3 | many | -
TGTGCCAGCAGCCCAACAGGGATCGACACCGGGGAGCTGTTTTTT | CASSPTGIDTGELFF | TRBJ2-2 | TRBV7-2 | - | -
TGCAGTGCTACGCCGGGATTAGAGTATGGCTACACCTTC | CSATPGLEYGYTF | TRBJ1-2 | TRBV20-1 | many | -
TGTGCCAGCAGATCGCTATGGCGGGACTTCACCTACGAGCAGTACTTC | CASRSLWRDFTYEQYF | TRBJ2-7 | TRBV2 | many | -
TGTGCCAGCAGTTTATGGGGGGCCCAGAACACTGAAGCTTTCTTT | CASSLWGAQNTEAFF | TRBJ1-1 | TRBV28 | many | -
TGTGCCAGTAGTATAGATACAAAACGGTGGCCCCAGCATTTT | CASSIDTKRWPQHF | TRBJ1-5 | TRBV19 | many | -
TGTGCCAGCAGCACCGGACAGACGAACACTGAAGCTTTCTTT | CASSTGQTNTEAFF | TRBJ1-1 | TRBV12-3/TRBV12-4 | many | -
TGTGCCAGCAGCTTAGCCCCAACGAACACCGGGGAGCTGTTTTTT | CASSLAPTNTGELFF | TRBJ2-2 | TRBV7-9 | many | -
TGTGCCAGCAGTGGGACAGGGGGCCTTCGGGGTGAAGCTTTCTTT | CASSGTGGLRGEAFF | TRBJ1-1 | TRBV12-3/TRBV12-4 | many | TRBD1
TGCAGTGCTAGCGGTCTAGCGGGAGAACGGCCCTACGAGCAGTACTTC | CSASGLAGERPYEQYF | TRBJ2-7 | TRBV20-1 | many | TRBD2
TGTGCCAGCAGCTGGACAGGGGATCCCGGGGAGCTGTTTTTT | CASSWTGDPGELFF | TRBJ2-2 | TRBV11-2 | - | TRBD1
TGTGCCAGCAGCCCGGTCCCCATTGAAGCTTTCTTT | CASSPVPIEAFF | TRBJ1-1 | TRBV28 | many | -
TGTGCCAGTAGTACCCACAGTAATCAGCCCCAGCATTTT | CASSTHSNQPQHF | TRBJ1-5 | TRBV19 | - | -
TGTGCCAGCAGCCAAGTGGGGGGCTCCTATGGCTACACCTTC | CASSQVGGSYGYTF | TRBJ1-2 | TRBV14 | many | -
TGTGCCAGCAGCCGTAGGACTAGCGGGAGGCCGGGGGATACGCAGTATTTT | CASSRRTSGRPGDTQYF | TRBJ2-3 | TRBV28 | - | TRBD2
TGCAGTGCTGCTAGGTCCGGACAGGAGGGAAACACCATATATTTT | CSAARSGQEGNTIYF | TRBJ1-3 | TRBV20-1 | - | TRBD1
TGTGCCAGCAGTTTATCGATAGGGAATGAGCAGTTCTTC | CASSLSIGNEQFF | TRBJ2-1 | TRBV27 | many | -
TGCAGCGTAGCGGGACTAGCGGGAGGGGGGTATGGGGCCAATGAGCAGTTCTTC | CSVAGLAGGGYGANEQFF | TRBJ2-1 | TRBV29-1 | - | TRBD2
TGTGCCAGCTCCCCATCGGTAGCTGGAAACACCATATATTTT | CASSPSVAGNTIYF | TRBJ1-3 | TRBV18 | many | -
TGTGCCAGTTCTCGGACAGACCAAGCTAATTCACCCCTCCACTTT | CASSRTDQANSPLHF | TRBJ1-6 | TRBV19 | many | -
TGTGCCAGCAGCCAACCGGGACAGGGGGTCTTTGGTGAGCAGTTCTTC | CASSQPGQGVFGEQFF | TRBJ2-1 | TRBV11-2 | many | TRBD1
TGCGCCAGCAGCCAAGAGAGGCCCGGGGAGCTGTTTTTT | CASSQERPGELFF | TRBJ2-2 | TRBV4-1 | few | -
TGCGCCAGCAGCCGTAGACAGCCGAATGAGCAGTTCTTC | CASSRRQPNEQFF | TRBJ2-1 | TRBV5-1 | many | -
TGTGCCAGCTCACCACCTAGCGGGAGTATCAATGAGCAGTTCTTC | CASSPPSGSINEQFF | TRBJ2-1 | TRBV18 | many | TRBD2
TGTGCCAGCAGCTTCCCCGCCGGGCCCAACCAAGAGACCCAGTACTTC | CASSFPAGPNQETQYF | TRBJ2-5 | TRBV5-4 | - | -
TGTGCCAGCAGTTACGAGGTCGGACTAGCGGGAGAGGAGACCCAGTACTTC | CASSYEVGLAGEETQYF | TRBJ2-5 | TRBV6-5 | - | TRBD2
TGCAGCGTTGGACCTTATTCAGCAGCGGGAGGGGAGTTCTTC | CSVGPYSAAGGEFF | TRBJ2-1 | TRBV29-1 | many | TRBD2
TGTGCCAGCAGGTCCGGCAGGACCATCTACGAGCAGTACTTC | CASRSGRTIYEQYF | TRBJ2-7 | TRBV6-1 | few | -
TGTGCCAGCAGTTCGGAACTGGGGGGGGCGCTGGCCTATGGCTACACCTTC | CASSSELGGALAYGYTF | TRBJ1-2 | TRBV12-3/TRBV12-4 | - | -
TGTGCCAGTAGTCCTCTGGTAGCGGGGGTCTTTGGGGAGCAGTTCTTC | CASSPLVAGVFGEQFF | TRBJ2-1 | TRBV19 | - | TRBD2
TGTGCCAGTAGTCTCATAGCGGGGTCAGATACGCAGTATTTT | CASSLIAGSDTQYF | TRBJ2-3 | TRBV19 | - | TRBD2